The 5 T cell receptor beta chains below were found in one sample sequenced in a study of neurological immune-mediated disorders. TCRdb ran MiXCR on the 5' RACE reads and lists one entry per CDR3 protein. The profile shows 50,000 to 80,000 distinct CDR3 sequences, about 3.4% of them singletons. The sample comprised PBMCs. The receptors originated from a man aged 40-55 years with multiple sclerosis.

This clonotype was counted at least ten times. The V call is TRBV6-6, the J call TRBJ2-6; 7 positions agree with TRBD2. The CDR3 covers 16 residues. Germline values: CDR1 MNHNY, CDR2 SVGAGI (reference sequence). V lost 1 base and J lost 0; bases outside the gene matches: 0. The CDR3 reads CASSYWGGSGANVLTF. The CDR3 DNA sequence: TGTGCCAGCAGTTACTGGGGGGGCTCTGGGGCCAACGTCCTGACTTTC.

This clonotype was seen many times. V is TRBV20-1 and J is TRBJ2-1; 7 bases fit TRBD2. Germline CDR1 and CDR2: DFQATT and SNEGSKA (reference sequence). Losses at the gene ends were 0 bases for V and 7 bases for J; bases not matched to a gene: 6. The CDR3 is 14 residues long. In nucleotides, the CDR3 is TGCAGTGCTAGAGATTTTCGAGCGGGGAATGAGCAGTTCTTC. It codes for CSARDFRAGNEQFF.

This clonotype was seen at least ten times. This sequence joins TRBV20-1 and TRBJ2-7, with a possible D match to TRBD2 (6 bases). The V and J ends lost 4 bases and 2 bases respectively, with 18 bases between them. CDR3 length: 15 residues. Germline V CDR1 and CDR2: DFQATT, SNEGSKA (reference sequence). DNA for the CDR3: TGCAGTGCTACCAAACACTACGGGGGAACCTACGAGCAGTACTTC. This sequence encodes CSATKHYGGTYEQYF.

This clonotype was detected ten times or more. The chain couples TRBV7-9 to TRBJ2-5; D not resolved. The CDR3 spans 14 residues. The germline V gene has CDR1 SEHNR and CDR2 FQNEAQ (reference sequence). V lost 4 bases and J 5 bases, leaving 14 bases between the germline ends. CDR3 residues: CASSSPGASETQYF. The DNA for the CDR3 is TGTGCCAGCAGCTCCCCCGGAGCCTCGGAGACCCAGTACTTC.

The chain uses TRBV3-1 and TRBJ2-5; either TRBD1 or TRBD2 may fit D (5 bases each). The germline gives CDR1 LGHDT, CDR2 YNNKEL (reference sequence). The CDR3 runs 16 residues. V was clipped by 4 bases and J by 4 bases, with 19 bases between them. CDR3 protein: CASSRHPGKGSETQYF. Here the CDR3 DNA reads TGTGCCAGCAGCCGCCACCCGGGAAAGGGGTCAGAGACCCAGTACTTC.